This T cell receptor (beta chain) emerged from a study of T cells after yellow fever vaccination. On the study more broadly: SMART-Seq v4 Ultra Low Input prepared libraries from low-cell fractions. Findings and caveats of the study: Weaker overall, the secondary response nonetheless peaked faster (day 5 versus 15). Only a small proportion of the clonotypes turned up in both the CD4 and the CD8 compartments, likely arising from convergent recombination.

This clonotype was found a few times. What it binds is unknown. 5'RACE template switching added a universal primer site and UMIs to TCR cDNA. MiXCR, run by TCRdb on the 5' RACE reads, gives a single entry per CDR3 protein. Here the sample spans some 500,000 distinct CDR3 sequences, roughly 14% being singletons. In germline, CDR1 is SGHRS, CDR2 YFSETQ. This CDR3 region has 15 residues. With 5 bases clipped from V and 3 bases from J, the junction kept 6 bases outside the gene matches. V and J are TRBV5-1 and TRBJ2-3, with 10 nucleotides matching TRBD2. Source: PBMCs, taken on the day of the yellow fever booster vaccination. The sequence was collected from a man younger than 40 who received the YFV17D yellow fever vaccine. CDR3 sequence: CASRPSGSRTDTQYF. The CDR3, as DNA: TGCGCCAGCAGACCTAGCGGGAGTAGGACAGATACGCAGTATTTT.